A single sample gave rise to the 18 T cell receptor beta chains below, sequenced in a study of T-cell reconstitution after alpha-beta-depleted transplantation in children. Unique molecular identifiers were used in preparing the TCRbeta library. MiXCR was run by TCRdb on the PCR reads, yielding one entry per CDR3 protein. The repertoire holds roughly 350,000 distinct CDR3 sequences, 10% seen once, with more than 2% in the top ten. The specimen comprised PBMCs from the stem cell graft donor, sampled from the stem cell graft. The source of these receptors is a human donor who donated a stem cell graft to a child with acute lymphoblastic leukemia.

The CDR3 sequence: CASSVETATNEKLFF. The CDR3, as DNA: TGTGCCAGCAGCGTAGAGACAGCAACTAATGAAAAACTGTTTTTT. This rearrangement joins TRBV9 to TRBJ1-4; D is possibly TRBD1 (5 bases). Germline lookup yields CDR1 SGDLS and CDR2 YYNGEE. There are 15 residues in the CDR3. Deletions cut 0 bases from V and 0 bases from J, with 6 bases between.

The chain has TRBV20-1 and TRBJ2-3; no reliable D call. Trimming removed 4 bases at V and 6 bases at J, with 11 bases between. This CDR3 region has 12 residues. Germline V gene data show CDR1 as DFQATT and CDR2 as SNEGSKA (reference sequence). The CDR3: CSAIKNYDTQYF. The CDR3 nucleotides read TGCAGTGCTATAAAAAACTATGATACGCAGTATTTT.

This clonotype was seen repeatedly, ten times or more. The chain joins TRBV28 to TRBJ2-1, with D hard to call. Per germline, CDR1 MDHEN and CDR2 SYDVKM. The CDR3 runs 12 residues. V lost 6 bases to trimming and J lost 6 bases, with 9 bases between them. The CDR3 nucleotides read TGTGCCAGCAGAGGTCCTTTCAATGAGCAGTTCTTC. Protein sequence: CASRGPFNEQFF.

This clonotype has just a few counts. The chain recombines TRBV5-5 with TRBJ2-3, with D perhaps TRBD2 (6 bases). This CDR3 has 15 residues. V lost 0 bases and J 0 bases, leaving 8 bases between the germline ends. The germline V gene has CDR1 SGHKS and CDR2 YYEKEE (reference sequence). The CDR3 DNA reads TGTGCCAGCAGCTTGGAGCGGGCCAGCACAGATACGCAGTATTTT. Translated: CASSLERASTDTQYF.

In this sample, this clonotype turned up a few times. This chain uses TRBV30 with TRBJ1-1; D may be TRBD1 (5 bases). The CDR3 contains 16 residues. Looked up from germline, CDR1 is GTSNPN and CDR2 is SVGIG (reference sequence). V was cut by 2 bases and J by 1 base, with 17 bases left in between. The CDR3 nucleotides are TGTGCCTGGAGTCCCCGAGTAGGGGTTTCGAACACTGAAGCTTTCTTT. Translated: CAWSPRVGVSNTEAFF.

The chain combines TRBV4-3 with TRBJ2-1, with 10 bases fitting TRBD2. The CDR3 extends over 16 amino acids. After removal of 0 bases from V and 7 bases from J, the junction contained 6 bases not matched to a gene. Germline V CDR1 and CDR2: LGHNA, YSLEER. The CDR3, as DNA: TGCGCCAGCAGCCAAGATGCTAGCGGGAGTAGTAATGAGCAGTTCTTC. It codes for CASSQDASGSSNEQFF.

This clonotype was counted many times. The chain uses TRBV29-1 and TRBJ2-1; 12 nucleotides match TRBD2. The CDR3 totals 15 residues. Germline loops: CDR1 SQVTM, CDR2 ANQGSEA. J was trimmed by 5 bases and V by 7 bases; bases with no gene match: 9. The CDR3 sequence: CSGARTSGIHNEQFF. CDR3 sequence (DNA): TGCAGCGGGGCTAGGACTAGCGGGATACACAATGAGCAGTTCTTC.

This clonotype has just a few counts. This chain links TRBV6-5 with TRBJ2-7, with 11 bases fitting TRBD2. Trimming cost V 5 bases and J 2 bases; bases outside gene matches: 5. Germline lookup yields CDR1 MNHEY and CDR2 SVGAGI. The CDR3 is 15 residues long. The CDR3 nucleotides read TGTGCCAGCAGTCCGGGACTAGCGGACGCCTACGAGCAGTACTTC. Its translation is CASSPGLADAYEQYF.

The chain combines TRBV20-1 with TRBJ1-1; 7 nucleotides match TRBD1. Germline CDR1 reads DFQATT; CDR2 reads SNEGSKA (reference sequence). The CDR3 is 13 amino acids. V shed 6 bases, J shed 2 bases, and the junction held 6 bases outside the gene matches. CDR3 sequence reads: CSAIGTENTEAFF. As DNA, the CDR3 is TGCAGTGCCATAGGGACAGAAAACACTGAAGCTTTCTTT.

This clonotype was seen a handful of times. V gene TRBV11-2 combines with J gene TRBJ1-2, with TRBD1 as a possible D gene (5 bases). CDR3 size: 15 residues. Germline loops: CDR1 SGHAT, CDR2 FQNNGV. V was cut by 5 bases and J by 2 bases, with 15 bases left in between. The CDR3 region has the DNA TGTGCCAGCAGCCTACCTTTCAGGGACAACTATGGCTACACCTTC. Its protein is CASSLPFRDNYGYTF.

In its sample, this clonotype was seen a few times. The V gene is TRBV4-1, the J gene TRBJ2-1; possible D gene TRBD1, 6 bases. The CDR3 is 13 residues long. V was pared by 9 bases and J by 5 bases, with 14 bases between. Germline-derived CDR1 and CDR2 are MGHRA and YSYEKL. The CDR3 sequence is CASQAGTNNEQFF. In nucleotides, the CDR3 is TGCGCCAGTCAGGCCGGGACAAACAATGAGCAGTTCTTC.

V and J are TRBV7-9 and TRBJ2-5; D is unclear. The V gene's germline CDR1 is SEHNR and CDR2 FQNEAQ (reference sequence). Trimming took off 1 base at V and 3 bases at J, with 6 bases between the two ends. The CDR3 runs 13 residues. CDR3 residues: CASSLGNKETQYF. The CDR3 region has the DNA TGTGCCAGCAGCTTAGGCAATAAAGAGACCCAGTACTTC.

This clonotype has more than one count but fewer than ten. The chain links TRBV7-6 to TRBJ2-7; D is uncertain. Trimming removed 5 bases from V and 3 bases from J, with 8 bases in between. The germline V gene encodes CDR1 SGHVS and CDR2 FNYEAQ. The CDR3 consists of 12 residues. The CDR3 protein is CASSPSLYEQYF. The CDR3, as DNA: TGTGCCAGCAGCCCCAGTCTCTACGAGCAGTACTTC.

The chain recombines TRBV7-9 with TRBJ1-1; TRBD1 agrees at 9 bases. The V and J ends lost 4 bases and 3 bases, in that order; junction bases with no gene match: 12. This CDR3 comprises 17 residues. Looked up from germline, CDR1 is SEHNR and CDR2 is FQNEAQ (reference sequence). In nucleotides, the CDR3 is TGTGCCAGCAGCTCGCAACCGGGACAGGGAAGGGACACTGAAGCTTTCTTT. It translates to CASSSQPGQGRDTEAFF.

In regard to this clonotype: A read error may produce the germline difference seen at one junction end. The rearrangement joins TRBV27 to TRBJ2-6; D might be TRBD2 (6 bases). Germline CDR1 reads MNHEY; CDR2 reads SMNVEV (reference sequence). The CDR3 is 19 residues long. This CDR3 is CTSCYRRLANLSGANVLTF. The CDR3 nucleotides are TGTACCAGCTGTTATCGGCGGCTAGCGAACCTCTCTGGGGCCAACGTCCTGACTTTC.

This clonotype has just a few counts. The chain has TRBV4-3 and TRBJ2-2; the D is unclear. Trimming cost V 0 bases and J 7 bases, with 12 bases left between them. This CDR3 is 15 amino acids long. Germline V gene sequence: CDR1 LGHNA, CDR2 YSLEER. The CDR3 DNA sequence: TGCGCCAGCAGCCAAGATCCAGTATGGGGCGGGGAGCTGTTTTTT. It specifies CASSQDPVWGGELFF.

The chain has TRBV15 and TRBJ1-2, with D possibly matching TRBD1 (6 bases). Germline assignment: CDR1 LNHNV and CDR2 YYDKDF (reference sequence). The CDR3 totals 15 residues. Trimming removed 0 bases at V and 4 bases at J, with 12 bases between. The CDR3 DNA follows: TGTGCCACCAGCAGAGATTCCGGGGGCGCCTATGGCTACACCTTC. This translates into CATSRDSGGAYGYTF.

This clonotype was found many times. V and J are TRBV3-1 and TRBJ1-2; D call uncertain. The CDR3 extends over 14 amino acids. Trimming took off 0 bases at V and 1 base at J, with 6 bases between the two ends. Germline-derived CDR1 and CDR2 are LGHDT and YNNKEL (reference sequence). CDR3 amino acids: CASSQEVSNYGYTF. In nucleotides, the CDR3 is TGTGCCAGCAGCCAAGAAGTCAGTAACTATGGCTACACCTTC.